This T cell receptor (beta chain) is from a study of CD8+ T cells in alopecia areata. RNA, once extracted, was reverse transcribed into cDNA for use as the sequencing template. TCRdb's table, derived via immunoSEQ multiplex PCR, lists solely in-frame clones and lacks some. The repertoire includes about 200,000 clones, roughly three fifths of them detected once, and approximately 4.9% sits in the top ten. The V gene's germline CDR1 is MGHRA and CDR2 YSYEKL. Trimming removed 4 bases from V and 6 bases from J; junction bases left unmatched: 3. This CDR3 comprises 13 residues. The source is a human donor in good health. The chain links TRBV4-1 to TRBJ2-1; 7 positions match TRBD2. The material sequenced was CD8+ T cells sorted from blood. CDR3 amino acids: CASSPGTTNEQFF. The CDR3 DNA sequence: TGCGCCAGCAGCCCCGGGACTACCAATGAGCAGTTCTTC.